This T cell receptor beta chain was found in a study of blood T cell repertoires in COVID-19. Study in general: Sites in the United States, Italy and Spain provided acute and convalescent COVID-19 samples. Nucleic acid was either cDNA or gDNA, and it came from T cells, B-cell-depleted T cells, or PBMCs.

Study processing details: For nucleated cells, counts were estimated from reference gene primer amplification. Libraries were prepared by immunoSEQ multiplex PCR; TCRdb keeps only in-frame clonotypes and omits some of them. V and J calls and clone size are copied from that table; D and trimming were computed from the DNA. Of over 250,000 clones listed, around 90% are singletons. This clone appeared a single time. The Seattle site enrolled patients during active infection and followed them longitudinally. Sequencing was carried out using peripheral blood. The TCR comes from a woman between 45 and 65 years old with COVID-19, enrolled during active disease.

CDR3 DNA sequence: TGTGCCAGCAGCTCTTGGACAGGGCAGACATTGGGTGAGCAGTTCTTC. Translating gives CASSSWTGQTLGEQFF. The genes are TRBV7-2 and TRBJ2-1, with TRBD1 matching 8 bases. Per germline, CDR1 SGHTA and CDR2 FQGNSA. The V segment lost 4 bases and the J segment 9 bases; nucleotides outside the gene matches: 14. The CDR3 consists of 16 residues.